This is a list of T cell receptor beta chains from one sample in a study of CD8 T cells in Susac syndrome. Using its own MiXCR run on the immunoSEQ multiplex PCR reads, TCRdb lists one record per CDR3 protein. The profile shows 110,000 or so distinct CDR3 sequences, roughly 94% of them singletons. The sample consisted of CD4+ T cells from PBMCs. These receptors originate from a human donor in good health. Both conserved end residues are trimmed from each CDR3.

>TRBV7-9
ASSFNRGSETQY
>TRBV5-4
ASSLGGSADTQY
>TRBV20-1
SARDPRGGTDNAGELF
>TRBV5-1
ASRPEQGSYEQY
>TRBV28
ASRGQGQGETQY
>TRBV12-3/TRBV12-4
ASSLGGTNEKLF
>TRBV2
ASTLQGTEAF
>TRBV28
ASKLEGRDAHYEQY
>TRBV5-1
ASSLAEIGTGNSPLH
>TRBV4-3
ASSLWTGSQPQH
>TRBV18
ASSPPSGDYEQY
>TRBV5-1
ASSQGQLSQETQY
>TRBV3-1
ASSQVGQGDGYT
>TRBV6-6
ASSHDTEAF
>TRBV6-5
ASSSTGGRTDTQY
>TRBV6-1
ASSEESQH
>TRBV30
AWTPTRSGRSWY
>TRBV18
ASSPGQGQPGNTIY
>TRBV29-1
SVSEGIPTEAF
>TRBV19
ASSKGEGGNQPQH
>TRBV7-7
ASSKGQGAGEQY
>TRBV5-1
ASSLDGLAGQETQY
>TRBV9
ASSVDPGGEQF
>TRBV30
AWKRTMNTEAF
>TRBV6-1
ASSRHPGQGGHGELF
>TRBV7-2
ASSLDGYTDTQY
>TRBV2
AGQGTNTGELF
>TRBV6-6
ASSYWDLSGNTIY
>TRBV6-2/TRBV6-3
ASSFASSGGTFSSYNEQF
>TRBV29-1
SALVAGAVGELF
>TRBV6-6
ASSNPFSGRDEQY
>TRBV6-1
ASRQGATNTGELF
>TRBV23-1
ASSQYGFSGEQY
>TRBV7-7
ASSRDRTSYEQY
>TRBV12-3/TRBV12-4
ASSLDRVGQY
>TRBV29-1
SVEVTSGNSNDDTGELF
>TRBV27
ASSPTLAQETQY
>TRBV24-1
ATSDPGQGDYGYT
>TRBV20-1
SASAQFPFYEQY